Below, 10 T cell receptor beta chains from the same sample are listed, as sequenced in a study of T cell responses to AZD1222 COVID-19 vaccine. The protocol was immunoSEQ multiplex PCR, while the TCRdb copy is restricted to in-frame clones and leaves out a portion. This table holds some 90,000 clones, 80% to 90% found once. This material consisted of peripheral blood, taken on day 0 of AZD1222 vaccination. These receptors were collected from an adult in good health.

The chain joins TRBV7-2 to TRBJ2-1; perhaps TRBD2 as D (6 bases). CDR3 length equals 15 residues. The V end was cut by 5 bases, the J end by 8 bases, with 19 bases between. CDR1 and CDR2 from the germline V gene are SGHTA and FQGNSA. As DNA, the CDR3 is TGTGCCAGCAGCGCGTCCGCGGGGAGGTGGGATGAGCAGTTCTTC. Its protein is CASSASAGRWDEQFF.

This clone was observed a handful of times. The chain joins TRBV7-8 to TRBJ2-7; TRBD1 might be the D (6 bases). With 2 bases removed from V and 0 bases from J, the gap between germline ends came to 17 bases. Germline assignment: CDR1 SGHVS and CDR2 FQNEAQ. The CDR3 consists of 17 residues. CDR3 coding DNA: TGTGCCAGCAGCTTATTCCCAGGGGCTTCGAGCTCCTACGAGCAGTACTTC. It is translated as CASSLFPGASSSYEQYF.

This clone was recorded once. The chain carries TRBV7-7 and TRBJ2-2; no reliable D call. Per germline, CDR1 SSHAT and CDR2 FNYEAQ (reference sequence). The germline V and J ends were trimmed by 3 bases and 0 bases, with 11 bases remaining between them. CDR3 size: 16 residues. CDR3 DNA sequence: TGTGCCAGCAGCTTGTCATCGTTCCCGAACACCGGGGAGCTGTTTTTT. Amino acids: CASSLSSFPNTGELFF. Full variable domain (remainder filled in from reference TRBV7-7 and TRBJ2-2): GAGVSQSPRYKVTKRGQDVTLRCDPISSHATLYWYQQALGQGPEFLTYFNYEAQPDKSGLPSDRFSAERPEGSISTLTIQRTEQRDSAMYRCASSLSSFPNTGELFFGEGSRLTVL.

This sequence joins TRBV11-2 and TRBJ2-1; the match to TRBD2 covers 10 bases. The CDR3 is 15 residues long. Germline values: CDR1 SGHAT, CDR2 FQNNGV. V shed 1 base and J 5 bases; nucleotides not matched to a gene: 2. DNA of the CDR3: TGTGCCAGCAGCTTAGGGCTAGCGGGAGACAATGAGCAGTTCTTC. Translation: CASSLGLAGDNEQFF.

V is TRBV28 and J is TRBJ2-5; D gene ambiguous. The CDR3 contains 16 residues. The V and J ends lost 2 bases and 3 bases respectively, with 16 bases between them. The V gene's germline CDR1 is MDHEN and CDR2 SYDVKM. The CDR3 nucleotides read TGTGCCAGCAGTTTAGAGTTCCGCGAACCGAAAGAGACCCAGTACTTC. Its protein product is CASSLEFREPKETQYF.

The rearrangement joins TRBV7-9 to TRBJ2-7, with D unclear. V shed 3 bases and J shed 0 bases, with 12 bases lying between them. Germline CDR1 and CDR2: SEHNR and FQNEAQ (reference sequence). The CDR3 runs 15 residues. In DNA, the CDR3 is TGTGCCAGCAGCTTTAACATGCACTCCTCCTACGAGCAGTACTTC. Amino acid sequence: CASSFNMHSSYEQYF.

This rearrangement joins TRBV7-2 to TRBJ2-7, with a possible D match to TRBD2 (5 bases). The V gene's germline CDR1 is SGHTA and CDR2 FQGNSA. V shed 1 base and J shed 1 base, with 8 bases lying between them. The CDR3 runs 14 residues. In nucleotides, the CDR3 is TGTGCCAGCAGCTTAGGAGCGGTGTCCTACGAGCAGTACTTC. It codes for CASSLGAVSYEQYF.

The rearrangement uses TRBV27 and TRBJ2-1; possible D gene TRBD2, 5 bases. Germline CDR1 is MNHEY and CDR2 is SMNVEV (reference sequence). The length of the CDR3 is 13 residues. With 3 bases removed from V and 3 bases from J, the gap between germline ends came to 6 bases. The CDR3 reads CASSFRDYNEQFF. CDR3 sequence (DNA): TGTGCCAGCAGTTTCCGGGACTACAATGAGCAGTTCTTC.

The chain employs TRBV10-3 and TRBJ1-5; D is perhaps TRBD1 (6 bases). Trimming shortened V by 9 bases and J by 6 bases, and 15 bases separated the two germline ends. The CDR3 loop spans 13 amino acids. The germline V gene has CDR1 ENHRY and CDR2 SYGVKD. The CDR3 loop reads CAISPGQLQPQHF. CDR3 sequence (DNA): TGTGCCATTTCCCCCGGACAGCTTCAGCCCCAGCATTTT.

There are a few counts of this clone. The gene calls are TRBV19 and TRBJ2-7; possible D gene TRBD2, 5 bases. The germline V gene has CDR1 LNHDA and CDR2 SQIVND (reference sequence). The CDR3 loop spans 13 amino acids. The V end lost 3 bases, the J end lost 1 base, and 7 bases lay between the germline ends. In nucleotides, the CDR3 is TGTGCCAGTAGTATGAGGACTTCCTACGAGCAGTACTTC. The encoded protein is CASSMRTSYEQYF.